A single sample gave rise to the 24 T cell receptor beta chains below, sequenced in a study of CD8+CD57+ T cells in acquired aplastic anemia. Template material for TCR beta VDJ and CDR3 profiling consisted of genomic DNA. One entry per CDR3 protein, called by TCRdb with MiXCR from the reads. The table records some 220,000 distinct CDR3 sequences, 34% of them present only once. The specimen was sorted CD4+, CD8+, or CD8+CD57+ T cells (not recorded which) from PBMCs. Every receptor here comes from a human donor in good health, serving as a control.

CDR3 DNA sequence: TGTGCCAGCAGCCAACAGGGGGTCGGGGAGACCCAGTACTTC. Protein product: CASSQQGVGETQYF. The V gene is TRBV12-3 or TRBV12-4, the J gene TRBJ2-5; 8 bases are shared with TRBD1. The CDR3 covers 14 residues. V trimming: 6 bases; J trimming: 5 bases; junction bases outside the gene matches: 8.

The genes are TRBV25-1 and TRBJ1-1; D call uncertain. Germline V CDR1 and CDR2: MGHDK, SYGVNS. V lost 1 base to trimming and J lost 11 bases, with 14 bases between them. The CDR3 consists of 13 residues. CDR3 nucleotide sequence: TGTGCCAGCAGTGAATCCCACGTAGGAGGTGCTTTCTTT. Translating it yields CASSESHVGGAFF.

In DNA, the CDR3 is TGCAGCGTTGATGACAGGGGGTCCGCTGCTGAAGCTTTCTTT. Translation gives CSVDDRGSAAEAFF. The V and J genes are TRBV29-1 and TRBJ1-1; 9 positions match TRBD1. The CDR3 is 14 amino acids. V gave up 3 bases and J gave up 6 bases; unmatched junction bases: 8. In germline, CDR1 is SQVTM, CDR2 ANQGSEA.

This chain connects TRBV4-1 to TRBJ1-5; TRBD1 matches at 7 bases. CDR1 MGHRA and CDR2 YSYEKL come from the germline V gene. The CDR3 is 17 amino acids. V was clipped by 2 bases and J by 5 bases; unmatched bases: 12. The CDR3 nucleotides are TGCGCCAGCAGCCAATCGACAGGGCGAGTAATCGATCAGCCCCAGCATTTT. Its protein product is CASSQSTGRVIDQPQHF.

This clonotype occurred many times. The rearrangement links TRBV12-3 or TRBV12-4 to TRBJ1-2; 8 bases map to TRBD1. The junction had 0 bases not matched to a gene; V was cut back by 4 bases and J by 5 bases. The CDR3 runs 12 residues. The CDR3, as DNA: TGTGCCAGCAGTTGGGACAGGTATGGCTACACCTTC. Its translation is CASSWDRYGYTF.

This chain uses TRBV6-1 with TRBJ1-1, with D hard to call. Germline V gene lookup returns CDR1 MNHNS and CDR2 SASEGT. This CDR3 comprises 12 residues. Between the trimmed V and J ends, which lost 10 bases and 0 bases, there was a span of 9 bases. The CDR3 bases are TGTGCCATCCGGACTCTGAACACTGAAGCTTTCTTT. It specifies CAIRTLNTEAFF.

With regard to this clonotype: One end of the junction varies from germline; a read error may be responsible. The chain carries TRBV30 and TRBJ1-1; D possibly corresponds to TRBD1 (6 bases). Germline CDR1 is GTSNPN and CDR2 is SVGIG (reference sequence). The CDR3 sequence is 14 residues long. This chain's CDR3 is CAWSGQLKNAEAFF. DNA of the CDR3: TGTGCCTGGAGCGGACAGTTAAAGAACGCTGAAGCTTTCTTT.

The V gene is TRBV19, the J gene TRBJ1-4, with 7 bases identical to TRBD1. The J segment lost 13 bases and the V segment lost 5 bases, leaving 4 bases of the junction unmatched. Germline V gives CDR1 LNHDA, CDR2 SQIVND (reference sequence). The CDR3 consists of 11 residues. CDR3 in DNA: TGTGCCAGTAGTCCCGGGACAGCACTGTTTTTT. Residues: CASSPGTALFF.

This clonotype was detected ten times or more. CDR3 loop: CASSEGGILETQYF. The CDR3 bases are TGTGCCAGCAGTGAGGGGGGCATTTTGGAGACCCAGTACTTC. The V and J genes are TRBV6-1 and TRBJ2-5; D is perhaps TRBD1 or TRBD2 (6 bases each). V shed 3 bases and J shed 5 bases, with 13 bases lying between them. The CDR3 is 14 residues long. The germline V gene has CDR1 MNHNS and CDR2 SASEGT.

This clonotype was picked up many times. The rearrangement joins TRBV6-1 to TRBJ2-7, with TRBD1 identical over 8 bases. Trimming removed 8 bases from V and 0 bases from J; junction bases left unmatched: 6. Germline V gene lookup returns CDR1 MNHNS and CDR2 SASEGT. The CDR3 totals 14 residues. The CDR3 DNA sequence: TGTGCCAGCCGCAGGGGGCGGGTCTCCTACGAGCAGTACTTC. This codes for CASRRGRVSYEQYF.

The chain couples TRBV7-9 to TRBJ2-7; D not certain. V was trimmed by 4 bases and J by 3 bases, leaving 10 bases between them. Germline lookup yields CDR1 SEHNR and CDR2 FQNEAQ (reference sequence). The CDR3 runs to 13 residues. The chain's CDR3 is CASSSEVGYEQYF. Written as DNA, the CDR3 is TGTGCCAGCAGCTCTGAGGTGGGCTACGAGCAGTACTTC. The whole variable domain, remainder taken from reference TRBV7-9 and TRBJ2-7, is DTGVSQNPRHKITKRGQNVTFRCDPISEHNRLYWYRQTLGQGPEFLTYFQNEAQLEKSRLLSDRFSAERPKGSFSTLEIQRTEQGDSAMYLCASSSEVGYEQYFGPGTRLTVT.

The rearrangement links TRBV6-4 to TRBJ2-5; D not certain. This CDR3 is built from 15 residues. Per germline, CDR1 MRHNA and CDR2 SNTAGT. Trimming left V 4 bases short and J 4 bases short, with 16 bases between. The CDR3: CASSGYSMSGETQYF. CDR3 nucleotides: TGTGCCAGCAGTGGGTACAGTATGTCGGGAGAGACCCAGTACTTC.

This clonotype was recorded at least ten times. This chain uses TRBV24-1 with TRBJ1-4, with D unresolved. Trimming stripped 2 bases from V and 11 bases from J, with 11 bases between. Germline CDR1 reads KGHDR; CDR2 reads SFDVKD. The CDR3 sequence is 13 residues long. CDR3 in DNA: TGTGCCACCAGTGATTCAAACGGCGGGAAACTGTTTTTT. This gives the protein CATSDSNGGKLFF.

Comments on this clonotype: This sequence may be a read error, since a much larger clone differs from it by one base. This CDR3 is missing its conserved last phenylalanine or tryptophan, likely due to a read error. V usage is TRBV20-1 and J usage is TRBJ2-5; 13 bases line up with TRBD2. Losses at the gene ends were 6 bases for V and 5 bases for J; bases not matched to a gene: 6. This CDR3 contains 14 residues. CDR1 and CDR2 from the germline V gene are DFQATT and SNEGSKA (reference sequence). The chain's CDR3 is CSANRLAGGETQYV. CDR3 coding DNA: TGCAGTGCAAACAGACTAGCGGGGGGTGAGACCCAGTACGTC.

The CDR3 nucleotides are TGTGCCAGCCAGGGAATGAGACCTGAAGCTTTCTTT. Its protein is CASQGMRPEAFF. This chain joins TRBV2 and TRBJ1-1; D may be TRBD1 (5 bases). Germline CDR1 SNHLY, CDR2 FYNNEI. With 8 bases removed from V and 6 bases from J, the gap between germline ends came to 13 bases. CDR3 length: 12 residues.

This rearrangement joins TRBV2 to TRBJ2-7, with D maybe TRBD1 (6 bases). V lost 3 bases to trimming and J lost 3 bases, with 9 bases between them. Germline V lookup: CDR1 SNHLY, CDR2 FYNNEI. This CDR3 contains 13 residues. In DNA, the CDR3 is TGTGCCAGCAGTGAGCTAGGGGGCTACGAGCAGTACTTC. Residues: CASSELGGYEQYF.

This clonotype was recorded at least ten times. V usage is TRBV20-1 and J usage is TRBJ2-7; 9 bases map to TRBD2. Germline CDR1 reads DFQATT; CDR2 reads SNEGSKA (reference sequence). V trimming: 0 bases; J trimming: 3 bases; junction bases outside the gene matches: 6. There are 15 residues in the CDR3. CDR3 residues: CSARDRAGGLYEQYF. The CDR3 DNA reads as TGCAGTGCTAGAGATAGAGCGGGGGGACTCTACGAGCAGTACTTC.

This clonotype was found many times. This rearrangement joins TRBV2 to TRBJ1-1, with 8 nucleotides matching TRBD1. Germline CDR1 reads SNHLY; CDR2 reads FYNNEI. The CDR3 is 13 amino acids. After removal of 6 bases from V and 3 bases from J, the junction contained 3 bases not matched to a gene. The CDR3: CASSDRGDTEAFF. Here the CDR3 DNA reads TGTGCCAGCAGCGACAGGGGAGACACTGAAGCTTTCTTT.

The sample holds many counts of this clonotype. The CDR3, as DNA: TGTGCCATCAGTGAGTTAGCGGCCTCCTACAATGAGCAGTTCTTC. The encoded protein is CAISELAASYNEQFF. The V and J genes are TRBV10-3 and TRBJ2-1, with a possible D match to TRBD2 (6 bases). Trimming cost V 1 base and J 0 bases, with 7 bases left between them. The CDR3 length is 15 residues. Germline CDR1 reads ENHRY; CDR2 reads SYGVKD.

Ten or more counts support this clonotype. V usage is TRBV7-9 and J usage is TRBJ1-2; D remains ambiguous. CDR3 length: 12 residues. Germline V CDR1 and CDR2: SEHNR, FQNEAQ (reference sequence). V dropped 1 base and J dropped 6 bases, with 6 bases sitting between them. For the CDR3, the DNA is TGTGCCAGCAGCTTAGTTGCGAATGGCTACACCTTC. It specifies CASSLVANGYTF. Complete variable domain (other parts from reference TRBV7-9 and TRBJ1-2): DTGVSQNPRHKITKRGQNVTFRCDPISEHNRLYWYRQTLGQGPEFLTYFQNEAQLEKSRLLSDRFSAERPKGSFSTLEIQRTEQGDSAMYLCASSLVANGYTFGSGTRLTVV.

The sample holds a few counts of this clonotype. This chain links TRBV19 with TRBJ1-1, with D perhaps matching TRBD1 (5 bases). V was shortened by 6 bases and J by 1 base, with 15 bases between the two germline ends. This CDR3 is built from 15 residues. Germline V gene data show CDR1 as LNHDA and CDR2 as SQIVND (reference sequence). The CDR3 is CASSLTALGNTEAFF. Here the CDR3 DNA reads TGTGCCAGTAGCCTGACAGCCTTAGGGAACACTGAAGCTTTCTTT.

The CDR3 sequence is CASSPTGQSLWETQYF. The CDR3 DNA reads TGTGCCAGCTCACCAACGGGACAGTCCCTTTGGGAGACCCAGTACTTC. The rearrangement links TRBV18 to TRBJ2-5; 7 bases are shared with TRBD1. Germline CDR1 and CDR2: KGHSH and LQKENI. CDR3 length: 16 residues. Losses at the gene ends were 2 bases for V and 5 bases for J; bases not matched to a gene: 11.

This clonotype was counted a few times. A read error is possible here, since a much larger clone lies one base away. This chain links TRBV2 with TRBJ1-1; D call uncertain. There are 15 residues in the CDR3. V was cut by 2 bases and J by 4 bases, with 14 bases left in between. From germline, CDR1 is SNHLY and CDR2 FYNNEI. CDR3 residues: CASSEQPPDLTEAFF. CDR3 bases: TGTGCCAGCAGTGAACAACCGCCTGATCTCACTGAAGCTTTCTTT.

About this clonotype: A much larger clone differs by one base, so this may be a read error. This chain uses TRBV12-3 or TRBV12-4 with TRBJ1-2; 10 bases match TRBD1. There are 16 residues in the CDR3. CDR3 residues: CVSSWTGGEANYGYTF. The CDR3 DNA reads as TGTGTCAGCAGCTGGACAGGGGGAGAAGCTAACTATGGCTACACCTTC.